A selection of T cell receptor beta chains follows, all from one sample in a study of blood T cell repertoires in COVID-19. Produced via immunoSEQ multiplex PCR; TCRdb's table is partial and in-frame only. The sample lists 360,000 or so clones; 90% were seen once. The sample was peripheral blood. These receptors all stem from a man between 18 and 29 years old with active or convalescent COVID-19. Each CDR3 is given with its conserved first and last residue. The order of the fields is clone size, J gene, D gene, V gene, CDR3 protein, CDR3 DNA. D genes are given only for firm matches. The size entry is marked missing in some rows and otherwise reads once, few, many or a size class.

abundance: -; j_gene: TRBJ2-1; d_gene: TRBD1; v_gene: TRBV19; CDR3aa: CASLKGQGAGEQFF; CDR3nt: TGTGCCAGCCTGAAGGGACAGGGGGCCGGAGAGCAGTTCTTC
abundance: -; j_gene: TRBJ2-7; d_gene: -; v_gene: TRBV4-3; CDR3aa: CASSQEFRQGLPSYEQYF; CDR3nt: TGCGCCAGCAGCCAAGAATTTCGGCAGGGGCTACCATCCTACGAGCAGTACTTC
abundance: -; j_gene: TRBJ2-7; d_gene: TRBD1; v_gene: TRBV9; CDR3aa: CASSPQGAFYEQYF; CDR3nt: TGTGCCAGCAGCCCACAGGGGGCTTTTTACGAGCAGTACTTC
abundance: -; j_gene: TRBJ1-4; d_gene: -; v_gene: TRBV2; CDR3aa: CASSGGNEKLFF; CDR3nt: TGTGCCAGCAGCGGAGGGAATGAAAAACTGTTTTTT
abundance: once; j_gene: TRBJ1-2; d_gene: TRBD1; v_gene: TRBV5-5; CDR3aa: CASSTDRGPSDNYGYTF; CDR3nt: TGTGCCAGCAGCACAGACAGGGGACCGTCGGATAACTATGGCTACACCTTC
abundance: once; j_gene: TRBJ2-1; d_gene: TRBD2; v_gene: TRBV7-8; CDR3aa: CASSPRLAGEYLDEQFF; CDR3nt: TGTGCCAGCAGCCCTCGACTAGCGGGAGAATATTTGGATGAGCAGTTCTTC
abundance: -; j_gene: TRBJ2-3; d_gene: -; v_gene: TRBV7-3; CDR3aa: CASSLTGGKYAGQYF; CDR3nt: TGTGCCAGCAGCCTGACAGGAGGCAAATACGCGGGGCAGTATTTT
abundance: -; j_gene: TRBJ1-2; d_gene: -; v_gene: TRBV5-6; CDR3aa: CASSLAGYGYTF; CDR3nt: TGTGCCAGCAGCTTGGCGGGGTATGGCTACACCTTC
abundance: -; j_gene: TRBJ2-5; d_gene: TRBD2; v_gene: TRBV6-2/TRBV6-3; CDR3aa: CASSYGVSGGGQETQYF; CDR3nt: TGTGCCAGCAGTTACGGGGTTAGCGGGGGGGGCCAAGAGACCCAGTACTTC
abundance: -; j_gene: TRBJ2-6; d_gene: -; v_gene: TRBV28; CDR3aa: CATLEGSGANVLTF; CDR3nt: TGTGCCACCCTCGAGGGATCTGGGGCCAACGTCCTGACTTTC
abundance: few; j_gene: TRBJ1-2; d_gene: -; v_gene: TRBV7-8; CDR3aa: CASSSITGLGYTF; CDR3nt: TGTGCCAGCAGCTCGATAACAGGGTTGGGCTACACCTTC
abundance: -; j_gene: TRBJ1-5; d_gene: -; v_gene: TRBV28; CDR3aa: CASTTGTWNQPQHF; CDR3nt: TGTGCCAGCACAACCGGGACTTGGAATCAGCCCCAGCATTTT
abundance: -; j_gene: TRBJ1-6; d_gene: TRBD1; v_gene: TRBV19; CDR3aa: CASSISSFGTADPPLHF; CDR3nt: TGTGCCAGTAGTATCTCTTCGTTTGGGACAGCCGATCCTCCCCTCCACTTT
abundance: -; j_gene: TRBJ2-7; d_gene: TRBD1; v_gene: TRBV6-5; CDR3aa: CASSYRGQGLDEQYF; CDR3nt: TGTGCCAGCAGTTACCGTGGACAGGGGCTCGACGAGCAGTACTTC
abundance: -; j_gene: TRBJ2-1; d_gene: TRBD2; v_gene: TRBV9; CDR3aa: CASSARLAGGRHEQFF; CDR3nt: TGTGCCAGCAGCGCCCGACTAGCGGGGGGGCGTCATGAGCAGTTCTTC
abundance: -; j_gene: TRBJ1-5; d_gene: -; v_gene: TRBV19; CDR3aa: CASSIGLWGGHDQPQHF; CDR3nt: TGTGCCAGTAGTATAGGCTTGTGGGGGGGGCATGATCAGCCCCAGCATTTT
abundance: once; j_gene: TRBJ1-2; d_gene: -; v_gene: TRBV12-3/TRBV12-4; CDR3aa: CASSPGGSYGYTF; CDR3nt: TGTGCCAGCAGCCCCGGCGGGTCGTACGGCTACACCTTC
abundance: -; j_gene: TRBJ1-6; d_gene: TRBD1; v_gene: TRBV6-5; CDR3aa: CASRLGQAVSPLHF; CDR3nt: TGTGCCAGCAGACTCGGACAGGCGGTTTCACCCCTCCACTTT
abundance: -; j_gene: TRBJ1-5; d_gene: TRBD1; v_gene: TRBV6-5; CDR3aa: CASSPGTVFNQPQHF; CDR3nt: TGTGCCAGCAGTCCCGGGACAGTGTTCAATCAGCCCCAGCATTTT
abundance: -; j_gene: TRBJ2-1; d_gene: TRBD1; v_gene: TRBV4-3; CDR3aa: CASSYDRVSNEQFF; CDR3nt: TGCGCCAGCAGTTACGACAGGGTTTCCAATGAGCAGTTCTTC
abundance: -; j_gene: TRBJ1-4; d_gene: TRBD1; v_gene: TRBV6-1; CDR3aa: CASSTAQGGKLFF; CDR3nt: TGTGCCAGCAGTACCGCCCAGGGGGGAAAACTGTTTTTT
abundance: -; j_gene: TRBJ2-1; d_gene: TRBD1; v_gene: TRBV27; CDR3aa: CASSGTASSLGEQFF; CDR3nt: TGTGCCAGCAGTGGGACAGCATCCTCATTAGGGGAGCAGTTCTTC
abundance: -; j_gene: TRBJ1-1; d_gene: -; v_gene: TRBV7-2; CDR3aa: CASSLTGGTEAFF; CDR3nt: TGTGCCAGCAGCTTAACGGGGGGCACTGAAGCTTTCTTT
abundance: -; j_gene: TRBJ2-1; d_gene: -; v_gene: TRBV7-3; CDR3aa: CASSLIPSNNEQFF; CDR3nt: TGTGCCAGCAGCTTAATTCCTAGTAACAATGAGCAGTTCTTC
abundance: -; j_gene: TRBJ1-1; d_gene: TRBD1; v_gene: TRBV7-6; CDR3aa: CASRQLGTVNTEAFF; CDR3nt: TGTGCCAGCAGACAACTCGGGACAGTCAACACTGAAGCTTTCTTT
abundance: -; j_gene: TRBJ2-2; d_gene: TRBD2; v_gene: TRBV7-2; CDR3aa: CASSPRRGDTGELFF; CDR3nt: TGTGCCAGCAGCCCCCGTCGGGGGGACACCGGGGAGCTGTTTTTT
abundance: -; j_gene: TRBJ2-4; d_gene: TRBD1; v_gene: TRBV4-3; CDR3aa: CASSQDAGTGLGNIQYF; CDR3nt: TGCGCCAGCAGCCAAGATGCGGGGACAGGGTTGGGAAACATTCAGTACTTC
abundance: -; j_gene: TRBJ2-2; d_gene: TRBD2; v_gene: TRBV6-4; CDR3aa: CASASSAVFSGSGGELFF; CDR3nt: TGTGCCAGCGCCAGCAGTGCGGTTTTTAGCGGGAGTGGCGGGGAGCTGTTTTTT
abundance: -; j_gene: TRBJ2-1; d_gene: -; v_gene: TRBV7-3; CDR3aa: CASSLGGLPYNEQFF; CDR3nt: TGTGCCAGCAGCTTAGGGGGCCTCCCCTACAATGAGCAGTTCTTC
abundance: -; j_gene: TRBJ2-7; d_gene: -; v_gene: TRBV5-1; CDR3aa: CASSFGQSSYEQYF; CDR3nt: TGCGCCAGCAGCTTTGGACAGAGCTCCTACGAGCAGTACTTC
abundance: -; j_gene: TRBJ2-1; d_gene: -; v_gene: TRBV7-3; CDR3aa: CASSLRASLPYNEQFF; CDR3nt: TGTGCCAGCAGCTTAAGAGCTAGTTTGCCCTACAATGAGCAGTTCTTC
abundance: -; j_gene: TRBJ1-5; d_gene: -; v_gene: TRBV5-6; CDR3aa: CASSLGGGDNQPQHF; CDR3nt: TGTGCCAGCAGCTTGGGCGGGGGAGACAATCAGCCCCAGCATTTT
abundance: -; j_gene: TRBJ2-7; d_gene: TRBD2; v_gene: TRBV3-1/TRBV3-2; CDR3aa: CASSHSRLAGGLENEQYF; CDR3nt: TGTGCCAGCAGCCATAGTCGACTAGCGGGGGGGCTTGAGAACGAGCAGTACTTC
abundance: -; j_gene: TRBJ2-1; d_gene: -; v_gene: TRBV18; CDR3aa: CASSDIIHGFANEQFF; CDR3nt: TGTGCCAGCTCCGATATAATTCACGGTTTCGCGAATGAGCAGTTCTTC
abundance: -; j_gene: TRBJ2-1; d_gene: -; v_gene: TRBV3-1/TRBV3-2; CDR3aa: CASSQAGVGNEQFF; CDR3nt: TGTGCCAGCAGCCAAGCGGGAGTTGGCAATGAGCAGTTCTTC
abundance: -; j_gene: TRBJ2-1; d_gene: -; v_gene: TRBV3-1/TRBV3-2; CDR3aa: CASSQVWSPSGGGNEQFF; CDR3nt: TGTGCCAGCAGCCAAGTATGGTCACCCTCTGGGGGAGGCAATGAGCAGTTCTTC
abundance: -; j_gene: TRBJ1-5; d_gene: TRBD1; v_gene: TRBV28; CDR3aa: CASSGGQFNQPQHF; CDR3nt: TGTGCCAGCAGTGGGGGACAGTTCAATCAGCCCCAGCATTTT
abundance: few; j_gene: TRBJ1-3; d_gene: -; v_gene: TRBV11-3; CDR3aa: CASSFSAGNTIYF; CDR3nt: TGTGCCAGCAGCTTTTCGGCTGGAAACACCATATATTTT
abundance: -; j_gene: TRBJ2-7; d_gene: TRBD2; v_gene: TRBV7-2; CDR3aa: CASSLFVAGGRGEQYF; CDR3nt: TGTGCCAGCAGCTTATTTGTAGCGGGAGGGCGGGGCGAGCAGTACTTC
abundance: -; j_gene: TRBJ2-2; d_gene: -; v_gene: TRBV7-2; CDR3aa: CASRGATNTGELFF; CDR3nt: TGTGCCAGCCGGGGGGCTACGAACACCGGGGAGCTGTTTTTT
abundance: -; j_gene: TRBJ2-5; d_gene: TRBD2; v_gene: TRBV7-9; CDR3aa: CASSWLAGKETQYF; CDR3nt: TGTGCCAGCAGCTGGCTAGCGGGGAAAGAGACCCAGTACTTC
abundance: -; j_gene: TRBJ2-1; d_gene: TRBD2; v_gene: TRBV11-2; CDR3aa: CASSLSLAGGNEQFF; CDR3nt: TGTGCCAGCAGCTTATCCCTAGCGGGGGGCAATGAGCAGTTCTTC
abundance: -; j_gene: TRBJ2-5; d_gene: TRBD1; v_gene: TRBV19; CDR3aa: CASSIITGGLETQYF; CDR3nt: TGTGCCAGTAGTATTATCACAGGGGGCTTGGAGACCCAGTACTTC
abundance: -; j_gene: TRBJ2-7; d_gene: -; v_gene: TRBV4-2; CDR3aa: CASSQEDRGSSYEQYF; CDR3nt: TGTGCCAGCAGCCAAGAAGATAGGGGTAGCTCCTACGAGCAGTACTTC
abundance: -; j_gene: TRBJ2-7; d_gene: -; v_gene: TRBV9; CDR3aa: CASSPGTGTLAYEQYF; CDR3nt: TGTGCCAGCAGCCCCGGAACCGGGACACTTGCTTACGAGCAGTACTTC
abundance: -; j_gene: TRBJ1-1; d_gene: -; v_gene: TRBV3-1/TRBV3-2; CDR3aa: CASSQDLSSGINTEAFF; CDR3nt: TGTGCCAGCAGCCAAGATCTTTCGTCAGGAATTAACACTGAAGCTTTCTTT
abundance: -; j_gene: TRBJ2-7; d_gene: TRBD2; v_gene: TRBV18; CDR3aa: CASSSRGFPIGGYEQYF; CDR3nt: TGTGCCAGCTCGTCCCGCGGGTTTCCAATCGGGGGGTACGAGCAGTACTTC
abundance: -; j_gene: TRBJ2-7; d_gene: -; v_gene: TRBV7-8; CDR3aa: CASSPTYEQYF; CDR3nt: TGTGCCAGCAGCCCCACCTACGAGCAGTACTTC
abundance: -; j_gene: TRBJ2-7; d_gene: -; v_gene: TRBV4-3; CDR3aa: CASSQRSGSYEQYF; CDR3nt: TGCGCCAGCAGCCAGCGAAGCGGCTCCTACGAGCAGTACTTC
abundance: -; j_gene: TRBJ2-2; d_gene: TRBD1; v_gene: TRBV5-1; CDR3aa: CASSFGTVLNTGELFF; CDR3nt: TGCGCCAGCAGCTTCGGGACAGTTCTAAACACCGGGGAGCTGTTTTTT
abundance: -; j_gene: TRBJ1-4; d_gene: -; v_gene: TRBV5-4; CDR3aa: CASSLGTTNEKLFF; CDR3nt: TGTGCCAGCAGCTTGGGTACAACTAATGAAAAACTGTTTTTT
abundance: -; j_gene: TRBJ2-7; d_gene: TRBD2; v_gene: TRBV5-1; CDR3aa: CASSRGWTSGGDEQYF; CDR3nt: TGCGCCAGCAGCCGCGGTTGGACTAGCGGGGGGGACGAGCAGTACTTC
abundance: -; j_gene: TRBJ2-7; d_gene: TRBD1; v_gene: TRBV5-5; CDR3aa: CASSLAVGAGGYEQYF; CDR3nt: TGTGCCAGCAGCTTGGCCGTAGGGGCAGGGGGCTACGAGCAGTACTTC
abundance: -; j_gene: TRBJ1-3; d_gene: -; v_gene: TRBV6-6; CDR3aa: CASSPRDIGNTIYF; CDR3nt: TGTGCCAGCAGTCCTCGGGACATAGGAAACACCATATATTTT
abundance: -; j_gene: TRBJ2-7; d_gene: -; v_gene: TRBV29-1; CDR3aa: CSVVKDITYEQYF; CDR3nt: TGCAGCGTTGTGAAAGACATTACCTACGAGCAGTACTTC
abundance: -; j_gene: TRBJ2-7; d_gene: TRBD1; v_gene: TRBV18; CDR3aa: CASSRDRDEQYF; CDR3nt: TGTGCCAGCTCTCGGGACAGGGACGAGCAGTACTTC